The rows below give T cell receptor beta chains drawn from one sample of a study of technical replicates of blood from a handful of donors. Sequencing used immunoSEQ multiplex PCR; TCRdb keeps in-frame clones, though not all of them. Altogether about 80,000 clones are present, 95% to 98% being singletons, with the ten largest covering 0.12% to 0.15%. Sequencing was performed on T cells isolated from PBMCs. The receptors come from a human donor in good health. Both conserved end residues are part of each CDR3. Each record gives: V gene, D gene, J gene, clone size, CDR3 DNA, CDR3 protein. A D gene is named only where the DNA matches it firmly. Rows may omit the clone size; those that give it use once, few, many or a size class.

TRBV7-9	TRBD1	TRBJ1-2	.	TGTGCCAGCAGCTTAGGTGCCCCGGGACAGGCGTATGGCTACACCTTC	CASSLGAPGQAYGYTF
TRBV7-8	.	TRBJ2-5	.	TGTGCCAGCAGCTTAGCCAGGGTAGAGACCCAGTACTTC	CASSLARVETQYF
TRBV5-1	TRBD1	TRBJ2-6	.	TGCGCCAGCAGCTGGACAGGGGGCATCTCTGGGGCCAACGTCCTGACTTTC	CASSWTGGISGANVLTF
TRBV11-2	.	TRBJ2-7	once	TGTGCCAGCAGCTTAAGTGCGAGTAGGGGCAACGAGCAGTACTTC	CASSLSASRGNEQYF
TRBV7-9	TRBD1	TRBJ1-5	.	TGTGCCAGCAGCTTGGATATGACAGGGTGGAGCAATCAGCCCCAGCATTTT	CASSLDMTGWSNQPQHF
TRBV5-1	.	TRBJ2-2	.	TGCGCCAGCAGCCCCGGGGTCCCCGGGGAGCTGTTTTTT	CASSPGVPGELFF
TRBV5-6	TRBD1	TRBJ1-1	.	TGTGCCAGCAGCTTAGGGGGCAGGTTGAACACTGAAGCTTTCTTT	CASSLGGRLNTEAFF
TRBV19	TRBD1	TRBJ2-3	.	TGTGCCAGTAGTATTGTGGGACAGGGCACAGATACGCAGTATTTT	CASSIVGQGTDTQYF
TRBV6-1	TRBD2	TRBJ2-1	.	TGTGCCAGCGACCCTAGCGGAAGAGAGCAGTTCTTC	CASDPSGREQFF
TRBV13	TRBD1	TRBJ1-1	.	TGTGCCAGCAGCTTAGCAGGGGGCAACATGAACACTGAAGCTTTCTTT	CASSLAGGNMNTEAFF
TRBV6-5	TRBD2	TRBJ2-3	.	TGTGCCAGCAGCGGGGGGGGGTCTAGCACAGATACGCAGTATTTT	CASSGGGSSTDTQYF
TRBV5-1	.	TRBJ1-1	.	TGCGCCAGCAGCTTACAGACAGCTACCACTGAAGCTTTCTTT	CASSLQTATTEAFF
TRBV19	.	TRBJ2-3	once	TGTGCCACGGGGCTCTCTAGCGCCCGCACAGATACGCAGTATTTT	CATGLSSARTDTQYF
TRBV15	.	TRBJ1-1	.	TGTGCCACCAGCAGCGCCCCGAGGGTTAGGAACACTGAAGCTTTCTTT	CATSSAPRVRNTEAFF
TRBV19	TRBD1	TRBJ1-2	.	TGTGCCAGTAGTTCAAAGACAGGGATCTATGGCTACACCTTC	CASSSKTGIYGYTF
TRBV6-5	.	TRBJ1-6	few	TGTGCCAGCAGTTATGGCGCCCAGGGCCATGGGCCCCTCCACTTT	CASSYGAQGHGPLHF
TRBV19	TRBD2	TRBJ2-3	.	TGTGCCAGTATCGGGACTAGCGGGGCGGATACGCAGTATTTT	CASIGTSGADTQYF
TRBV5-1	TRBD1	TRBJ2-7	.	TGCGCCAGCAGCTGGGGGACAGCTCACTACGAGCAGTACTTC	CASSWGTAHYEQYF
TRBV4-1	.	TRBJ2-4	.	TGCGCCAGCAGCCAAGATCCCACAGGGCATCCTCCGGTGTACTTC	CASSQDPTGHPPVYF
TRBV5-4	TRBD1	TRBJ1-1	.	TGTGCCAGCAGCACCGGGACAGGGCAGAGGAACACTGAAGCTTTCTTT	CASSTGTGQRNTEAFF
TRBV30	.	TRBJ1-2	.	TGTGCCTGGAGTGTTTCAGGGGATGGCTACACCTTC	CAWSVSGDGYTF
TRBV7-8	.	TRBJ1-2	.	TGTGCCAGCAGCAGCTACAGGGTTGGCTACACCTTC	CASSSYRVGYTF
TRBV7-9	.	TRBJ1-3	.	TGTGCCAGCAGCTTAGTAATGAGCTCTGGAAACACCATATATTTT	CASSLVMSSGNTIYF
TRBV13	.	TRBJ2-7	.	TGTGCCTCGAGGCTCGGGGATTACGAGCAGTACTTC	CASRLGDYEQYF
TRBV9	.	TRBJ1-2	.	TGTGCCAGCAGCGTAGAATCCGGGACATCCTATGGCTACACCTTC	CASSVESGTSYGYTF
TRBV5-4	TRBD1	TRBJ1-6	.	TGTGCCAGCAGCTTGAGACAGGGGGTTTCACCCCTCCACTTT	CASSLRQGVSPLHF
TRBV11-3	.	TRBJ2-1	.	TGTGCCAGCAGCTTAGATCTCTACGGCTCCTACAATGAGCAGTTCTTC	CASSLDLYGSYNEQFF
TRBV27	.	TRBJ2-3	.	TGTGCCAGCAGTTTCGGTAAATTGGATACGCAGTATTTT	CASSFGKLDTQYF
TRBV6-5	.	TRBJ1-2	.	TGTGCCAGCAGTTTCCACCGACAGGAAGAATATGGCTACACCTTC	CASSFHRQEEYGYTF
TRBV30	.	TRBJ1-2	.	TGTGCCTGGAGTGGGCAGTTGTCCTACACCTTC	CAWSGQLSYTF
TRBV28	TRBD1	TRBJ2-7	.	TGTGCCAGCAGTTGGACGAACAGGGGCGACGAGCAGTACTTC	CASSWTNRGDEQYF
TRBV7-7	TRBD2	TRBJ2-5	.	TGTGCCAGCAGCTTTACTAGCGGGCGCCAAGAGACCCAGTACTTC	CASSFTSGRQETQYF
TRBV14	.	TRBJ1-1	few	TGTGCCAGCAGCTATACGACAGGAGTTATTAACACTGAAGCTTTCTTT	CASSYTTGVINTEAFF
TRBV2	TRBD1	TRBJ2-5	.	TGTGCCAGCAGTGCTGGGACAGGAGAGACCCAGTACTTC	CASSAGTGETQYF
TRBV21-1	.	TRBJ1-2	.	TGTGCCAGCAGCATCCGGTTGACAGGGTACTATGGCTACACCTTC	CASSIRLTGYYGYTF
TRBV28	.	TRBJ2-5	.	TGTGCCAGCAGTTTCCGACAGGGGGCGGGAGGGGCCCAGTACTTC	CASSFRQGAGGAQYF
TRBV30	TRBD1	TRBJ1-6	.	TGTGCCTGGAGTAGAACAGGGGGCTTCTATAATTCACCCCTCCACTTT	CAWSRTGGFYNSPLHF
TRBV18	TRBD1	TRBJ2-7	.	TGTGCCAGCTCACCCCGACAACTGGGACAGGTTACAATGCAGTACTTC	CASSPRQLGQVTMQYF
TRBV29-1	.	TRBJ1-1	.	TGCAGCGGAGAGAACACTGAAGCTTTCTTT	CSGENTEAFF
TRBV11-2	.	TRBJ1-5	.	TGTGCCAGCAGCTTCCGGTCTGATCAGCCCCAGCATTTT	CASSFRSDQPQHF
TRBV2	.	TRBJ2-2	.	TGTGCCAGCGGTGTCAACAGGGTAACCGGGGAGCTGTTTTTT	CASGVNRVTGELFF
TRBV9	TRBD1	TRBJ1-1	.	TGTGCCAGCAGCGCACTTGACAGGGGGCACCTCCAAGGTGAAGCTTTCTTT	CASSALDRGHLQGEAFF
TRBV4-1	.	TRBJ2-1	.	TGCGCCAGCAGCCAAGTGGGCTCTGCGCTCGCAGACAATGAGCAGTTCTTC	CASSQVGSALADNEQFF
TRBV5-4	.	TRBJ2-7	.	TGTGCCAGCAGCTTTAGGGGAAAGGACTACGAGCAGTACTTC	CASSFRGKDYEQYF
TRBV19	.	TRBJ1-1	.	TGTGCCAGTAAGGTAGGGGGTACTGAAGCTTTCTTT	CASKVGGTEAFF
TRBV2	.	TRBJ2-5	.	TGTGCCAGCAGTGTAATACTAGAAGAGACCCAGTACTTC	CASSVILEETQYF
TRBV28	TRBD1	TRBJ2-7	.	TGTGCCAGCAGGTACTATGGGACAGGGTCGGGCGAGCAGTACTTC	CASRYYGTGSGEQYF
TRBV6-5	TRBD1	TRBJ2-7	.	TGTGCCAGCAGAAATACAGGGGGTTCCTACGAGCAGTACTTC	CASRNTGGSYEQYF
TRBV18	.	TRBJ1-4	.	TGTGCCAGCTCACCACCTTTACGGACTACCAAGCCTCATAATGAAAAACTGTTTTTT	CASSPPLRTTKPHNEKLFF
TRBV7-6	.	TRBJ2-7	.	TGTGCCAGCAGCTTGGGTGATTTGAGGAACGAGCAGTACTTC	CASSLGDLRNEQYF
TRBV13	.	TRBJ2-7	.	TGTGCCAGCAGCCTTGGGATGGGGCTCGAGCAGTACTTC	CASSLGMGLEQYF
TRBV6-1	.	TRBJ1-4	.	TGTGCCAGCAGGGCTATGAGGGGGGGGGAAAAACTGTTTTTT	CASRAMRGGEKLFF
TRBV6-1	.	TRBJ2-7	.	TGTGCCAGCAGTGATAGGGGGTTCTCCTACGAGCAGTACTTC	CASSDRGFSYEQYF
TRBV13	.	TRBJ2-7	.	TGTGCCAGCAGCTTACTCAGGGACGAGCAGTACTTC	CASSLLRDEQYF
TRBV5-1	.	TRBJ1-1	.	TGCGCCAGCAGCTTGGCCGGGGGGGGCCGGGGTGCTTTCTTT	CASSLAGGGRGAFF
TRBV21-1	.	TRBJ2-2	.	TGTGCCAGCAGCCACAAGCTCAGGGGGCGAACCGGGGAGCTGTTTTTT	CASSHKLRGRTGELFF
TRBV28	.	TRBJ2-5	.	TGTGCCAGCAGGCGGACACTTCAAGAGACCCAGTACTTC	CASRRTLQETQYF
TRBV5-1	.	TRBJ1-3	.	TGCGCCAGCAGCTTACAGGTGGGAAACACCATATATTTT	CASSLQVGNTIYF